The TCR beta chain under discussion was sequenced for a study of regulatory T cells in long-lasting Graves disease. The study's findings and limits: Fewer public clonotypes were shared by new patients (around 990) than by persistent patients (about 2,800). TCR diversity was lower in persistent than newly diagnosed Graves' disease.

This clonotype was seen a single time. Its antigen remains unknown. The sample's time point: newly diagnosed GD, antithyroid drugs for less than 3 months. Generation of the TCR library employed RNA extracted from PBMCs. Through Arm-PCR of CDR3 regions and iRepertoire HTBI primers, TCR beta libraries were built. TCRdb recomputed calls from the multiplex PCR reads with MiXCR, one row per CDR3 protein. The table lists 500,000 or so distinct CDR3 sequences, roughly 15% of them singletons. The CDR3 extends over 19 amino acids. V was clipped by 0 bases and J by 0 bases; unmatched bases: 8. CDR1 and CDR2 (germline): SGHRS, YFSETQ. The same specimen was also included in a second study, on T cells in Graves' hyperthyroidism and ophthalmopathy.

The chain carries TRBV5-1 and TRBJ2-3, with 12 positions matching TRBD2. Sequenced material: peripheral blood mononuclear cells (PBMCs), taken at new diagnosis, from a patient treated with antithyroid drugs. The origin of this receptor is a woman between 50 and 59 years old with Graves disease. The CDR3 DNA sequence: TGCGCCAGCAGCTTGGTTCTAGCGGGAGGGTCCACTAGCACAGATACGCAGTATTTT. Translated, it gives CASSLVLAGGSTSTDTQYF.